Following are 20 T cell receptor beta chains from one sample sequenced in a study of blood T cell repertoires in COVID-19. This table comes from immunoSEQ multiplex PCR, and its TCRdb copy is limited to in-frame clones, with some not included. Among around 87,000 clones listed, 89% were seen once. Sequencing was carried out using peripheral blood. The receptors stem from a man aged 50 to 59 with acute or convalescent COVID-19.

The chain is built from TRBV5-1 and TRBJ1-2; D unclear. Trimming shortened V by 6 bases and J by 4 bases, and 13 bases separated the two germline ends. Germline V gene lookup returns CDR1 SGHRS and CDR2 YFSETQ. This CDR3 comprises 13 residues. In DNA, the CDR3 is TGCGCCAGCAAAGCCCAGAGCGGCTATGGCTACACCTTC. As protein: CASKAQSGYGYTF. Based on the CDR3 plus reference TRBV5-1 and TRBJ1-2, the full variable domain is KAGVTQTPRYLIKTRGQQVTLSCSPISGHRSVSWYQQTPGQGLQFLFEYFSETQRNKGNFPGRFSGRQFSNSRSEMNVSTLELGDSALYLCASKAQSGYGYTFGSGTRLTVV.

The count of this clone is one. V usage is TRBV9 and J usage is TRBJ1-6; D gene unclear. V was trimmed by 5 bases and J by 8 bases, leaving 14 bases between them. The V gene's germline CDR1 is SGDLS and CDR2 YYNGEE. The length of the CDR3 is 14 residues. This CDR3 is CASSTGPGDSPLHF. CDR3 bases: TGTGCCAGCAGTACGGGCCCCGGGGATTCACCCCTCCACTTT.

The gene calls are TRBV30 and TRBJ1-5, with D possibly TRBD1 on 6 matching bases. There are 13 residues in the CDR3. From germline, CDR1 is GTSNPN and CDR2 SVGIG (reference sequence). V lost 3 bases and J 2 bases, leaving 8 bases between the germline ends. The CDR3 DNA is TGTGCCTGGAGGGGGGCCCGCAATCAGCCCCAGCATTTT. Translation: CAWRGARNQPQHF.

This chain uses TRBV19 with TRBJ1-1; D is perhaps TRBD1 (5 bases). The germline gives CDR1 LNHDA, CDR2 SQIVND (reference sequence). CDR3 size: 17 residues. Trimming left V 3 bases short and J 6 bases short, with 23 bases between. This CDR3 is CASSIGLGSPRGAEAFF. The CDR3 DNA follows: TGTGCCAGTAGTATTGGTTTAGGGTCCCCCCGGGGGGCTGAAGCTTTCTTT. The whole variable domain, filled in from reference TRBV19 and TRBJ1-1, reads DGGITQSPKYLFRKEGQNVTLSCEQNLNHDAMYWYRQDPGQGLRLIYYSQIVNDFQKGDIAEGYSVSREKKESFPLTVTSAQKNPTAFYLCASSIGLGSPRGAEAFFGQGTRLTVV.

V gene TRBV9 combines with J gene TRBJ1-4; no definite D call. The CDR3 is 12 amino acids. Per the germline V gene, CDR1 is SGDLS and CDR2 is YYNGEE. Deletions cut 4 bases from V and 3 bases from J, with 4 bases between. CDR3 in DNA: TGTGCCAGCAGCTCCTCTAATGAAAAACTGTTTTTT. This sequence encodes CASSSSNEKLFF.

This clone is a singleton in its sample. The rearrangement links TRBV19 to TRBJ2-3; 12 bases align to TRBD2. CDR3 length equals 17 residues. Germline V gives CDR1 LNHDA, CDR2 SQIVND (reference sequence). V gave up 5 bases and J gave up 0 bases; unmatched junction bases: 6. CDR3 DNA: TGTGCCAGTAGTCCTAGCGGGGGGGCCTCGAGCACAGATACGCAGTATTTT. Protein product: CASSPSGGASSTDTQYF.

This chain links TRBV28 with TRBJ2-5; D is unresolved. Germline V gene lookup returns CDR1 MDHEN and CDR2 SYDVKM. CDR3 length: 15 residues. V was clipped by 7 bases and J by 2 bases, with 17 bases between them. This CDR3 is CASNPPGFGQETQYF. DNA for the CDR3: TGTGCCAGCAACCCCCCCGGGTTTGGTCAAGAGACCCAGTACTTC.

The chain joins TRBV2 to TRBJ2-5; 7 bases are shared with TRBD2. V was pared by 3 bases and J by 3 bases, with 13 bases of the junction left unmatched. This CDR3 region has 17 residues. Germline CDR1 is SNHLY and CDR2 is FYNNEI. The CDR3 nucleotides are TGTGCCAGCAGTGACCGGTTGGGGGGGGTTGTAAAAGAGACCCAGTACTTC. Residues: CASSDRLGGVVKETQYF.

J is TRBJ1-2 and V is TRBV5-4, with D hard to call. Germline V gene sequence: CDR1 SGHNT, CDR2 YYREEE (reference sequence). The CDR3 loop spans 13 amino acids. V shed 0 bases and J shed 6 bases, with 9 bases lying between them. The CDR3 sequence: CASSLGVDNGYTF. The CDR3 nucleotides are TGTGCCAGCAGCTTGGGAGTAGACAATGGCTACACCTTC.

The chain uses TRBV7-2 and TRBJ1-5; D is possibly TRBD1 (5 bases). V was trimmed by 6 bases and J by 1 base, leaving 13 bases between them. CDR3 length: 15 amino acids. CDR1 is SGHTA, CDR2 FQGNSA, per germline. The CDR3 loop reads CASSRQGRSNQPQHF. CDR3 coding DNA: TGTGCCAGCAGTCGCCAGGGAAGGAGCAATCAGCCCCAGCATTTT.

V and J are TRBV10-3 and TRBJ1-5; D is unresolved. Trimming took off 8 bases at V and 3 bases at J, with 8 bases between the two ends. The CDR3 runs 12 residues. Germline CDR1 and CDR2: ENHRY and SYGVKD. The CDR3: CAIGQDNQPQHF. CDR3 nucleotide sequence: TGTGCCATCGGCCAGGACAATCAGCCCCAGCATTTT.

This clone came up a few times. The chain joins TRBV28 to TRBJ1-1; D unresolved. V was cut by 2 bases and J by 2 bases, with 12 bases left in between. Germline V gene sequence: CDR1 MDHEN, CDR2 SYDVKM. The CDR3 runs 15 residues. For the CDR3, the DNA is TGTGCCAGCAGTTTAAGGCAAACAGTCAACACTGAAGCTTTCTTT. As protein: CASSLRQTVNTEAFF. Full variable domain (remainder filled in from reference TRBV28 and TRBJ1-1): DVKVTQSSRYLVKRTGEKVFLECVQDMDHENMFWYRQDPGLGLRLIYFSYDVKMKEKGDIPEGYSVSREKKERFSLILESASTNQTSMYLCASSLRQTVNTEAFFGQGTRLTVV.

The chain is built from TRBV18 and TRBJ1-1, with D maybe TRBD1 (5 bases). Germline lookup yields CDR1 KGHSH and CDR2 LQKENI. V was trimmed by 4 bases and J by 3 bases, leaving 18 bases between them. The CDR3 length is 16 residues. The DNA for the CDR3 is TGTGCCAGCTCACAAAGGGGCGGGAAACTTGACACTGAAGCTTTCTTT. Its translation is CASSQRGGKLDTEAFF.

The rearrangement uses TRBV19 and TRBJ1-2, with 12 bases matching TRBD1. The CDR3 runs 15 residues. With V trimmed by 1 base and J by 6 bases, 3 bases remained unmatched. Germline assignment: CDR1 LNHDA and CDR2 SQIVND (reference sequence). CDR3 bases: TGTGCCAGTAGTATAGGGGACAGGGGGCGCGATGGCTACACCTTC. Translating it yields CASSIGDRGRDGYTF.

This clone occurred once. The CDR3 nucleotides are TGTGCCTGGGGTGCAACTGCCGGGGGCTACACCTTC. This gives the protein CAWGATAGGYTF. V and J are TRBV30 and TRBJ1-2, with unresolved D. Trimming took off 5 bases at V and 8 bases at J, with 15 bases between the two ends. Per the germline V gene, CDR1 is GTSNPN and CDR2 is SVGIG (reference sequence). The CDR3 extends over 12 amino acids.

The V gene is TRBV28, the J gene TRBJ2-5, with TRBD1 identical over 7 bases. The CDR3 contains 14 residues. Trimming took 2 bases from V and 5 from J; bases not matched to a gene: 5. Germline CDR1 is MDHEN and CDR2 is SYDVKM. The CDR3 here is CASSLTDRMETQYF. The CDR3 bases are TGTGCCAGCAGTTTAACGGACAGGATGGAGACCCAGTACTTC.

Here the CDR3 reads CASRQTGGQPQHF. The CDR3 DNA reads TGTGCCAGCAGACAGACAGGGGGTCAGCCCCAGCATTTT. The V and J genes are TRBV27 and TRBJ1-5; 9 nucleotides line up with TRBD1. Germline V gene lookup returns CDR1 MNHEY and CDR2 SMNVEV (reference sequence). J was trimmed by 6 bases and V by 6 bases; bases with no gene match: 3. The CDR3 is 13 amino acids.

This clone has only a few counts. The V call is TRBV6-5, the J call TRBJ2-7; D may be TRBD1 (6 bases). This CDR3 is built from 14 residues. V was clipped by 8 bases and J by 0 bases, with 14 bases between them. Germline V gene sequence: CDR1 MNHEY, CDR2 SVGAGI. The CDR3 loop is CASLGQQSSYEQYF. The CDR3 coding sequence is TGTGCCAGCCTCGGACAGCAGAGCTCCTACGAGCAGTACTTC.

The chain links TRBV27 to TRBJ1-1; the match to TRBD1 covers 7 bases. CDR3 length: 16 amino acids. Germline CDR1 is MNHEY and CDR2 is SMNVEV (reference sequence). V was clipped by 3 bases and J by 1 base; unmatched bases: 8. CDR3 protein: CASSFQGTVKNTEAFF. CDR3 sequence (DNA): TGTGCCAGCAGTTTTCAAGGGACAGTAAAGAACACTGAAGCTTTCTTT.

As to this clone: At one of its ends the junction is not consistent with the germline gene, which may arise from a read error. The J gene is TRBJ1-4, the V gene TRBV6-1; no definite D call. Germline CDR1 MNHNS, CDR2 SASEGT. CDR3 length: 12 residues. CDR3 nucleotides: TGTGCCAGCAGTGAGCAGGTAGAAACACTGTTTTTT. Translating gives CASSEQVETLFF.